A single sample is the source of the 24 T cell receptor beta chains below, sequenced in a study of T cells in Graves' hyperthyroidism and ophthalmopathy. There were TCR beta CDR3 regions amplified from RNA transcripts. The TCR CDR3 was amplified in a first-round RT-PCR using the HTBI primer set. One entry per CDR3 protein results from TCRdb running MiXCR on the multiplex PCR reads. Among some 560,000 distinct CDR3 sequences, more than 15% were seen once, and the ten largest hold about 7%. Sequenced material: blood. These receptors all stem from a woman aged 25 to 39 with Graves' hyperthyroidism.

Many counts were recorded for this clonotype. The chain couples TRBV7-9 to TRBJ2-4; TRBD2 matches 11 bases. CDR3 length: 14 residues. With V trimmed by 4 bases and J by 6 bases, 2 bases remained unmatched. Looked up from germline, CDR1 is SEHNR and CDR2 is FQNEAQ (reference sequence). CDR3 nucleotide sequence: TGTGCCAGCAGCTCCACTAGCGGGAGAAACATTCAGTACTTC. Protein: CASSSTSGRNIQYF.

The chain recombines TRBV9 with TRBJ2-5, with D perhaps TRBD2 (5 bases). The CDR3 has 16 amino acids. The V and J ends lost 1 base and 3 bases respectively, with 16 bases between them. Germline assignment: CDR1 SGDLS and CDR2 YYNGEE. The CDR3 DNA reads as TGTGCCAGCAGCGTATTGTGGTGGAGGCGGGAAGAGACCCAGTACTTC. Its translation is CASSVLWWRREETQYF.

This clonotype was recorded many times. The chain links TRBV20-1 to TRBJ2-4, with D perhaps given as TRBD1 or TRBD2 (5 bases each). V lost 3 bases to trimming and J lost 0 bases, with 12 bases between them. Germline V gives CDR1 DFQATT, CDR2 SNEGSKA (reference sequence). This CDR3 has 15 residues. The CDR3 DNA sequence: TGCAGTGCTAGCTCGACCGGGACAGCCAAAAACATTCAGTACTTC. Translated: CSASSTGTAKNIQYF.

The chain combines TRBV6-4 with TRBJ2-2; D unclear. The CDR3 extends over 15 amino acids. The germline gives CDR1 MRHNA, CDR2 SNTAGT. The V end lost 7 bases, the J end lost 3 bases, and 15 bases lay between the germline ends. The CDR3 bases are TGTGCCAGCACGTCATGGTCGGTCCACACCGGGGAGCTGTTTTTT. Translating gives CASTSWSVHTGELFF.

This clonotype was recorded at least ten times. The CDR3 DNA follows: TGTGCCAGCAGCCGTGAGGAGGTTGGCTACACCTTC. Translated, it gives CASSREEVGYTF. The chain combines TRBV11-2 with TRBJ1-2; no definite D call. The CDR3 is made up of 12 amino acids. The germline V gene has CDR1 SGHAT and CDR2 FQNNGV. The V and J ends lost 5 bases and 7 bases respectively, with 11 bases between them. The full variable domain, rest sourced from reference TRBV11-2 and TRBJ1-2, is EAGVAQSPRYKIIEKRQSVAFWCNPISGHATLYWYQQILGQGPKLLIQFQNNGVVDDSQLPKDRFSAERLKGVDSTLKIQPAKLEDSAVYLCASSREEVGYTFGSGTRLTVV.

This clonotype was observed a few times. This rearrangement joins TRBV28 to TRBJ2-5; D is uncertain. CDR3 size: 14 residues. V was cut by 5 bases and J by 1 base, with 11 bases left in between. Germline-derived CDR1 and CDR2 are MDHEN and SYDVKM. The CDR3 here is CASSPGHLQETQYF. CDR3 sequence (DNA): TGTGCCAGCAGTCCCGGGCACCTCCAAGAGACCCAGTACTTC.

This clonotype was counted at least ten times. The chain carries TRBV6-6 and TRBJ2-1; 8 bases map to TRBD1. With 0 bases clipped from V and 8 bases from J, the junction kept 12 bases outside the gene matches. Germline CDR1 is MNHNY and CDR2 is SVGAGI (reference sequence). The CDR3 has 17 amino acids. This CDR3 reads CASSYSLGQGLSDEQFF. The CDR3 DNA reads TGTGCCAGCAGTTACTCCCTCGGACAGGGTTTGTCGGATGAGCAGTTCTTC.

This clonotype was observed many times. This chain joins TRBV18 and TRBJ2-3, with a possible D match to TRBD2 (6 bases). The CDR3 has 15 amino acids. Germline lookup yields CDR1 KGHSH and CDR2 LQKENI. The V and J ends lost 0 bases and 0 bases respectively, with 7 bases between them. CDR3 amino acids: CASSPPGLSTDTQYF. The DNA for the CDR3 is TGTGCCAGCTCACCACCGGGACTGAGCACAGATACGCAGTATTTT.

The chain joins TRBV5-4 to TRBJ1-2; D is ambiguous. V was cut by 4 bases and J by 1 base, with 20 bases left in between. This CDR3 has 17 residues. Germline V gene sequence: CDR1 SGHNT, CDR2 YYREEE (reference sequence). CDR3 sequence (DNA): TGTGCCAGCAGCACACACGAGTGGGCAGACATTAACTATGGCTACACCTTC. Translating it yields CASSTHEWADINYGYTF.

CDR3 residues: CASSGFRSDEQYF. CDR3 in DNA: TGCGCCAGCAGCGGTTTCCGGAGCGATGAGCAGTACTTC. The chain recombines TRBV5-1 with TRBJ2-7; D remains ambiguous. Per the germline V gene, CDR1 is SGHRS and CDR2 is YFSETQ. The CDR3 has 13 residues. The V and J ends lost 4 bases and 7 bases respectively, with 15 bases between them.

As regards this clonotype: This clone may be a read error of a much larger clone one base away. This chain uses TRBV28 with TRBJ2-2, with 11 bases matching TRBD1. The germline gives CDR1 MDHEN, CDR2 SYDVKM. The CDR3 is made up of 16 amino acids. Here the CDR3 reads CASGPGTGGGTGGLFF. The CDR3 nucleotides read TGTGCCAGCGGTCCCGGGACAGGGGGAGGCACCGGGGGGCTGTTTTTT.

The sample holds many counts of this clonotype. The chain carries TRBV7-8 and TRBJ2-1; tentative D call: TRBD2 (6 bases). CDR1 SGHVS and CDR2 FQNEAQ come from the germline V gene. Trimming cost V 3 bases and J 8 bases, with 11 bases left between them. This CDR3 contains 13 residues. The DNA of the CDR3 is TGTGCCAGCAGCTTCTCGGGACTGCATGAGCAGTTCTTC. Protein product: CASSFSGLHEQFF.

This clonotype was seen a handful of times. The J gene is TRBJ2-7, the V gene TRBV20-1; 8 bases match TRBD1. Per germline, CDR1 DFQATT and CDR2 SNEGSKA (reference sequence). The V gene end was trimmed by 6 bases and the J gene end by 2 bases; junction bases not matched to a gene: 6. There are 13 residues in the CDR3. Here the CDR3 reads CSATDRDPYEQYF. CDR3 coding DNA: TGCAGTGCAACGGACAGGGACCCCTACGAGCAGTACTTC.

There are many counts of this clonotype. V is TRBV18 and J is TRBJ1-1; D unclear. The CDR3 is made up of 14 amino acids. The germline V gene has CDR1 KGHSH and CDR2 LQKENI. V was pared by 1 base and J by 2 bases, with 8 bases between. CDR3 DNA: TGTGCCAGCTCACCACGGGGAAGAAACACTGAAGCTTTCTTT. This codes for CASSPRGRNTEAFF.

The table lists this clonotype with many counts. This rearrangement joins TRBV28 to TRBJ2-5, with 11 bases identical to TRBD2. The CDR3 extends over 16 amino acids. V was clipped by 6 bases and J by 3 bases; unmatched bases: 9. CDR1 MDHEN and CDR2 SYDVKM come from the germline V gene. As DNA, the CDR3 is TGTGCCAGCAGCCCCCGGGGGACTAGCGGCGAAGAGACCCAGTACTTC. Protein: CASSPRGTSGEETQYF.

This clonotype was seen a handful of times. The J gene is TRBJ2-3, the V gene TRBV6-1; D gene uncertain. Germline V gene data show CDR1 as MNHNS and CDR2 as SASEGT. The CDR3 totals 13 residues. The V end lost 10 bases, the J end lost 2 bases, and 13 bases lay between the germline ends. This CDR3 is CATPHPDTDTQYF. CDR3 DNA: TGTGCCACACCTCACCCAGACACAGATACGCAGTATTTT.

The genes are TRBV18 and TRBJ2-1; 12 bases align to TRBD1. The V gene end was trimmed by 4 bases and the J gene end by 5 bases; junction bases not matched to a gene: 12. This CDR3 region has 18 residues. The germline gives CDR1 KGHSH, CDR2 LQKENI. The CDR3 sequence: CASSRRTGTGGLDNEQFF. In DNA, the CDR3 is TGTGCCAGCTCACGGAGGACCGGGACAGGGGGCTTGGACAATGAGCAGTTCTTC.

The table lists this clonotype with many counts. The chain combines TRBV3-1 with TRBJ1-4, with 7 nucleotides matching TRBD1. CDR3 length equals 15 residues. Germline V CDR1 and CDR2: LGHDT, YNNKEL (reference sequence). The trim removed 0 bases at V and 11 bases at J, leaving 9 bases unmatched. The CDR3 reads CASSQEVLQGQKLFF. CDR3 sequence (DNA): TGTGCCAGCAGCCAAGAGGTACTACAGGGACAGAAACTGTTTTTT. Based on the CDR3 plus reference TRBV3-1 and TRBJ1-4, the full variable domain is DTAVSQTPKYLVTQMGNDKSIKCEQNLGHDTMYWYKQDSKKFLKIMFSYNNKELIINETVPNRFSPKSPDKAHLNLHINSLELGDSAVYFCASSQEVLQGQKLFFGSGTQLSVL.

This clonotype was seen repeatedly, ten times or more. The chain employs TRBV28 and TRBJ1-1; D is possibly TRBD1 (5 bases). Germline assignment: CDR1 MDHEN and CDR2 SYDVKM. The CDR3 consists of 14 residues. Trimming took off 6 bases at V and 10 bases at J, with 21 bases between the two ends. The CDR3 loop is CASRTQAHNRGAFF. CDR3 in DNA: TGTGCCAGCAGAACACAGGCCCATAATCGGGGAGCTTTCTTT.

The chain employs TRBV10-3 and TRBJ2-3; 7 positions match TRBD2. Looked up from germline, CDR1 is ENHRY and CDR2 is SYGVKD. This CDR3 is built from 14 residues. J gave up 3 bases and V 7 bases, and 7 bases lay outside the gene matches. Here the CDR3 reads CAIKAGLVTDTQYF. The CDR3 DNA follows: TGTGCCATCAAGGCCGGACTAGTTACAGATACGCAGTATTTT.

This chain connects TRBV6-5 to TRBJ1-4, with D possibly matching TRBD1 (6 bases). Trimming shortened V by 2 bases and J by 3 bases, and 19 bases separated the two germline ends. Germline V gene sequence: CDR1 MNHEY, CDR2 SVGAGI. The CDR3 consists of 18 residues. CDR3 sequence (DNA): TGTGCCAGCAGTTACCGCGGGGGCATCTCTTCCCCTAATGAAAAACTGTTTTTT. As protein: CASSYRGGISSPNEKLFF.

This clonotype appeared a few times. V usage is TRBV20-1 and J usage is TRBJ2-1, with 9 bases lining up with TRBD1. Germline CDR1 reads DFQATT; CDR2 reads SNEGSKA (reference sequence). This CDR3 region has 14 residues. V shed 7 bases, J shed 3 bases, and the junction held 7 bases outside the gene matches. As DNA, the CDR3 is TGCAGTGTGCCGGGACAGGGCCTCTACAATGAGCAGTTCTTC. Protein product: CSVPGQGLYNEQFF.

CDR3 nucleotide sequence: TGTGCCAGCAGCGTAGCTATGGAAGAGACCCAGTACTTC. Translation gives CASSVAMEETQYF. V usage is TRBV9 and J usage is TRBJ2-5, with unresolved D. Germline CDR1 SGDLS, CDR2 YYNGEE. Trimming removed 0 bases from V and 3 bases from J, with 6 bases in between. The CDR3 is 13 amino acids.

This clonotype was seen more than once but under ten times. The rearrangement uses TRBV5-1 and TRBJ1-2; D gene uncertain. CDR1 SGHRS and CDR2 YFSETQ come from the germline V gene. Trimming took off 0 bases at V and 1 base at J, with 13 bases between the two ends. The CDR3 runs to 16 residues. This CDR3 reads CASSLAGVLLNYGYTF. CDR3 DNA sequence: TGCGCCAGCAGCTTGGCCGGAGTTCTCCTTAACTATGGCTACACCTTC.